The rows below give T cell receptor beta chains drawn from one sample of a study of CD8 T cells in Susac syndrome. TCRdb passed the immunoSEQ multiplex PCR reads through MiXCR, listing each CDR3 protein once. Of roughly 200,000 distinct CDR3 sequences listed, just under 95% are singletons. Sequenced material: CD4+ T cells from PBMCs. Receptors were obtained from a human donor with Susac syndrome. Each CDR3 is given with its conserved first and last residue. Fields, in order: CDR3 DNA, CDR3 protein, D gene, CDR3 length, J gene, clone size, V gene. A D gene is named only where the DNA matches it firmly. Clone size is not always given. Where it is, it says once, few, many or a class for expanded clones.

CDR3nt: TGTGCCAGCAACCGGGGGGGCGCCTACGAGCAGTACTTC; CDR3aa: CASNRGGAYEQYF; d_gene: TRBD2; len: 13; j_gene: TRBJ2-7; abundance: .; v_gene: TRBV9
CDR3nt: TGCAGTGCTACTTCCACGGGGGGGAGCAATCAGCCCCAGCATTTT; CDR3aa: CSATSTGGSNQPQHF; d_gene: .; len: 15; j_gene: TRBJ1-5; abundance: .; v_gene: TRBV20-1
CDR3nt: TGTGCCAGCAGCTTCGACAGGGTCGGCTACACCTTC; CDR3aa: CASSFDRVGYTF; d_gene: TRBD1; len: 12; j_gene: TRBJ1-2; abundance: .; v_gene: TRBV13
CDR3nt: TGCGCCAGCAGTTCAATAGGATCTAACTATGGCTACACCTTC; CDR3aa: CASSSIGSNYGYTF; d_gene: .; len: 14; j_gene: TRBJ1-2; abundance: .; v_gene: TRBV4-3
CDR3nt: TGTGCCAGCAGTTTAAAGGATAGCGGGTTCTCCTACGAGCAGTACTTC; CDR3aa: CASSLKDSGFSYEQYF; d_gene: TRBD2; len: 16; j_gene: TRBJ2-7; abundance: .; v_gene: TRBV12-3/TRBV12-4
CDR3nt: TGTGCCAGCACCAGAGAGGACAGGAACACTGAAGCTTTCTTT; CDR3aa: CASTREDRNTEAFF; d_gene: .; len: 14; j_gene: TRBJ1-1; abundance: .; v_gene: TRBV25-1
CDR3nt: TGTGCCTGGAATGGGGGAGTGAACACTGAAGCTTTCTTT; CDR3aa: CAWNGGVNTEAFF; d_gene: .; len: 13; j_gene: TRBJ1-1; abundance: once; v_gene: TRBV30
CDR3nt: TGTGCCAGCAGCCCGTCAGCGGGAGCCCAAGGGGCCAACGTCCTGACTTTC; CDR3aa: CASSPSAGAQGANVLTF; d_gene: TRBD2; len: 17; j_gene: TRBJ2-6; abundance: .; v_gene: TRBV3-1
CDR3nt: TGTGCCAGCACCCAGAGCAATCAGCCCCAGCATTTT; CDR3aa: CASTQSNQPQHF; d_gene: .; len: 12; j_gene: TRBJ1-5; abundance: .; v_gene: TRBV12-3/TRBV12-4
CDR3nt: TGCAGTGCTAGAACTTCGGCCACAAACACTGAAGCTTTCTTT; CDR3aa: CSARTSATNTEAFF; d_gene: .; len: 14; j_gene: TRBJ1-1; abundance: .; v_gene: TRBV20-1
CDR3nt: TGCAGCGTTTCCGGGACAGGGGGCTCCGAAGCTTTCTTT; CDR3aa: CSVSGTGGSEAFF; d_gene: TRBD1; len: 13; j_gene: TRBJ1-1; abundance: .; v_gene: TRBV29-1
CDR3nt: TGCAGCTGTCGGGGGGTCCTACAAGAGACCCAGTACTTC; CDR3aa: CSCRGVLQETQYF; d_gene: TRBD2; len: 13; j_gene: TRBJ2-5; abundance: .; v_gene: TRBV20-1
CDR3nt: TGTGCCAGCACCTATTCTGGAAACACCATATATTTT; CDR3aa: CASTYSGNTIYF; d_gene: .; len: 12; j_gene: TRBJ1-3; abundance: .; v_gene: TRBV28
CDR3nt: TGTGCCAGCAGTGACGGGGGTTACAATGAGCAGTTCTTC; CDR3aa: CASSDGGYNEQFF; d_gene: .; len: 13; j_gene: TRBJ2-1; abundance: .; v_gene: TRBV6-4
CDR3nt: TGTGCCAGTAGTGCCCGCGGGGGCACTGAAGCTTTCTTT; CDR3aa: CASSARGGTEAFF; d_gene: .; len: 13; j_gene: TRBJ1-1; abundance: .; v_gene: TRBV19
CDR3nt: TGCGCCAGCAGCCCTATAGGACAAGACCTTAGCACAGATACGCAGTATTTT; CDR3aa: CASSPIGQDLSTDTQYF; d_gene: .; len: 17; j_gene: TRBJ2-3; abundance: .; v_gene: TRBV5-1
CDR3nt: TGCAGTGCCTATGGGACCGAGAACACCGGGGAGCTGTTTTTT; CDR3aa: CSAYGTENTGELFF; d_gene: .; len: 14; j_gene: TRBJ2-2; abundance: .; v_gene: TRBV20-1
CDR3nt: TGCAGTGCGAGAGCGGGGGAGGAGACCCAGTACTTC; CDR3aa: CSARAGEETQYF; d_gene: TRBD2; len: 12; j_gene: TRBJ2-5; abundance: .; v_gene: TRBV20-1
CDR3nt: TGTGCCAGCAGTCCGATTCAGGGGGCGAATAGCAATGAGCAGTTCTTC; CDR3aa: CASSPIQGANSNEQFF; d_gene: TRBD1; len: 16; j_gene: TRBJ2-1; abundance: .; v_gene: TRBV2
CDR3nt: TGCAGTGCCGGGACGCCCCAAGAGACCCAGTACTTC; CDR3aa: CSAGTPQETQYF; d_gene: .; len: 12; j_gene: TRBJ2-5; abundance: .; v_gene: TRBV20-1
CDR3nt: TGTGCCAGCAGTTTCGGGGGATACGGTCAGCCCCAGCATTTT; CDR3aa: CASSFGGYGQPQHF; d_gene: .; len: 14; j_gene: TRBJ1-5; abundance: .; v_gene: TRBV28
CDR3nt: TGCGCCAGCAGCTTGGATGGTCAGGCCACGAACACTGAAGCTTTCTTT; CDR3aa: CASSLDGQATNTEAFF; d_gene: .; len: 16; j_gene: TRBJ1-1; abundance: .; v_gene: TRBV5-1